The 22 T cell receptor beta chains in this list originate from one sample, sequenced in a study of siplizumab effects on memory and regulatory T cells (dated 2019 in TCRdb). Library preparation employed the immunoSEQ multiplex PCR assay. Sourced from immuneACCESS, this table was stored by TCRdb with only in-frame sequences that have V and J called. A share of the clones is absent; for the studies checked, an unresolved V gene accounts for under half, and the remainder has no known explanation. In all, the sample holds around 26,000 clones, and 65% to 90% of those were seen once. The ten largest clones capture under 30% of the sample. Sequenced input: memory CD4+ T cells sorted from blood. The sample's cell subset or site label is to be understood as: unstimulated CD4+ memory T cells. The receptor set was obtained from a human donor in good health.

The chain has TRBV27 and TRBJ1-1; weak D call: TRBD1 (6 bases). Germline V gene sequence: CDR1 MNHEY, CDR2 SMNVEV (reference sequence). V was pared by 10 bases and J by 4 bases, with 16 bases between. The CDR3 covers 13 residues. This CDR3 is CATATGRTTEAFF. CDR3 DNA: TGTGCCACTGCTACAGGGCGCACCACTGAAGCTTTCTTT.

The chain carries TRBV28 and TRBJ2-5; 7 bases agree with TRBD2. In germline, CDR1 is MDHEN, CDR2 SYDVKM. The CDR3 runs to 14 residues. Germline trimming cut 6 bases from V and 2 bases from J; bases unmatched to any gene: 6. CDR3 coding DNA: TGTGCCAGCAGGTACCGGGGGGTGCAAGAGACCCAGTACTTC. Protein: CASRYRGVQETQYF.

The chain recombines TRBV5-1 with TRBJ1-2; TRBD1 aligns across 10 bases. V was clipped by 4 bases and J by 6 bases; unmatched bases: 6. CDR3 length equals 14 residues. Germline CDR1 reads SGHRS; CDR2 reads YFSETQ. The chain's CDR3 is CASSRDRGQNGYTF. In DNA form, the CDR3 reads TGCGCCAGCAGCCGAGACAGGGGGCAGAATGGCTACACCTTC.

J is TRBJ2-5 and V is TRBV4-2; D is unclear. The CDR3 length is 15 residues. V lost 0 bases and J lost 1, with 9 bases in between. Looked up from germline, CDR1 is LGHNA and CDR2 is YNFKEQ. The CDR3 is CASSQDQRSQETQYF. CDR3 DNA sequence: TGTGCCAGCAGCCAAGATCAGCGCAGCCAAGAGACCCAGTACTTC.

The chain recombines TRBV15 with TRBJ1-5, with unresolved D. Germline-derived CDR1 and CDR2 are LNHNV and YYDKDF (reference sequence). Trimming left V 0 bases short and J 0 bases short, with 6 bases between. This CDR3 comprises 15 residues. CDR3 coding DNA: TGTGCCACCAGCAGAGAACGGGATAGCAATCAGCCCCAGCATTTT. It encodes CATSRERDSNQPQHF.

The rearrangement uses TRBV5-5 and TRBJ1-5; D not resolved. The V end lost 4 bases, the J end lost 0 bases, and 11 bases lay between the germline ends. Germline V gives CDR1 SGHKS, CDR2 YYEKEE (reference sequence). The CDR3 consists of 15 residues. CDR3 in amino acids: CASSPSGSSNQPQHF. DNA for the CDR3: TGTGCCAGCAGCCCCTCTGGCAGTAGCAATCAGCCCCAGCATTTT.

Concerning this clone itself: One junction end disagrees with the germline gene, perhaps due to a read error. The chain links TRBV7-7 to TRBJ2-2; 8 bases fit TRBD2. The germline CDR1 and CDR2 sequences are SSHAT and FNYEAQ (reference sequence). This CDR3 is 15 amino acids long. In nucleotides, the CDR3 is TGTGCTAGCAGCTTAAACCCGGGAGGGACCGGGGAGCTGTTTTTT. Residues: CASSLNPGGTGELFF. Together with reference TRBV7-7 and TRBJ2-2, the CDR3 gives the full variable domain: GAGVSQSPRYKVTKRGQDVTLRCDPISSHATLYWYQQALGQGPEFLTYFNYEAQPDKSGLPSDRFSAERPEGSISTLTIQRTEQRDSAMYRCASSLNPGGTGELFFGEGSRLTVL.

This clone was picked up a small number of times. The chain has TRBV5-8 and TRBJ2-2; D may be TRBD1 (5 bases). Germline CDR1 reads SGHTS; CDR2 reads YDEGEE. The CDR3 contains 14 residues. V was cut by 3 bases and J by 3 bases, with 9 bases left in between. DNA for the CDR3: TGTGCCAGCAGCTGGAAGGGGTACACCGGGGAGCTGTTTTTT. Translation gives CASSWKGYTGELFF.

The chain uses TRBV18 and TRBJ2-1, with 12 bases matching TRBD2. The CDR3 sequence is 17 residues long. Germline V gives CDR1 KGHSH, CDR2 LQKENI. V lost 3 bases to trimming and J lost 6 bases; unmatched junction nucleotides: 9. The CDR3: CASSPTTSGRRGNEQFF. For the CDR3, the DNA is TGTGCCAGCTCACCGACGACTAGCGGGAGAAGGGGCAATGAGCAGTTCTTC.

The J gene is TRBJ2-5, the V gene TRBV7-3; D is perhaps TRBD1 or TRBD2 (5 bases each). Germline CDR1 and CDR2: SGHTA and FQGTGA. The CDR3 extends over 15 amino acids. The V end was cut by 0 bases, the J end by 1 base, with 9 bases between. The CDR3 nucleotides are TGTGCCAGCAGCTTAACCTCGGGGCCCCAAGAGACCCAGTACTTC. Translating it yields CASSLTSGPQETQYF.

A single count supports this clone. The V call is TRBV18, the J call TRBJ1-4, with 7 bases lining up with TRBD1. This CDR3 comprises 15 residues. V gave up 3 bases and J gave up 6 bases; unmatched junction bases: 7. Germline V gene lookup returns CDR1 KGHSH and CDR2 LQKENI. The CDR3 loop is CASSPRGGEDEKLFF. CDR3 coding DNA: TGTGCCAGCTCACCTCGAGGGGGCGAGGATGAAAAACTGTTTTTT.

The genes are TRBV29-1 and TRBJ2-7, with 8 positions matching TRBD1. V lost 3 bases to trimming and J lost 4 bases; unmatched junction nucleotides: 5. CDR3 length equals 13 residues. Germline V gives CDR1 SQVTM, CDR2 ANQGSEA. The DNA for the CDR3 is TGCAGCGTTGAGGCAGGGGGCTTGTACGAGCAGTACTTC. It specifies CSVEAGGLYEQYF.

This clone was seen only a few times. The rearrangement joins TRBV4-3 to TRBJ1-4, with a possible D match to TRBD1 (6 bases). V gave up 1 base and J gave up 5 bases, with 20 bases separating them. The CDR3 is 18 residues long. CDR1 is LGHNA, CDR2 YSLEER, per germline. Here the CDR3 DNA reads TGCGCCAGCAGCCAAGCCCGTAGTATGGGGGCGTCGAATGAAAAACTGTTTTTT. Residues: CASSQARSMGASNEKLFF.

About this clone itself: Other DNA sequences from this sample encode an identical CDR3 as well. The rearrangement uses TRBV19 and TRBJ1-5; the match to TRBD1 covers 8 bases. V gave up 1 base and J gave up 6 bases; unmatched junction bases: 2. This CDR3 contains 14 residues. From germline, CDR1 is LNHDA and CDR2 SQIVND (reference sequence). CDR3 in amino acids: CASSIAGGRQPQHF. As DNA, the CDR3 is TGTGCCAGTAGTATAGCAGGGGGCCGTCAGCCCCAGCATTTT.

The rearrangement links TRBV7-3 to TRBJ2-7; 7 bases are a match to TRBD2. Germline-derived CDR1 and CDR2 are SGHTA and FQGTGA. V was clipped by 0 bases and J by 3 bases; unmatched bases: 5. The CDR3 is 15 residues long. CDR3 in amino acids: CASSLTASGIYEQYF. The CDR3, as DNA: TGTGCCAGCAGCTTAACCGCCAGCGGGATCTACGAGCAGTACTTC.

The rearrangement links TRBV9 to TRBJ2-3; D remains unclear. The CDR3 runs 16 residues. The germline gives CDR1 SGDLS, CDR2 YYNGEE. The V and J ends lost 0 bases and 2 bases respectively, with 13 bases between them. The CDR3 sequence is CASSVGVSLFTDTQYF. The CDR3 nucleotides are TGTGCCAGCAGCGTAGGGGTCTCCCTCTTCACAGATACGCAGTATTTT.

The gene calls are TRBV18 and TRBJ1-5; 11 bases fit TRBD1. V lost 4 bases to trimming and J lost 5 bases; unmatched junction nucleotides: 1. This CDR3 region has 14 residues. From germline, CDR1 is KGHSH and CDR2 LQKENI. CDR3 sequence: CASSRTGGDQPQHF. CDR3 nucleotide sequence: TGTGCCAGCTCACGGACAGGGGGCGATCAGCCCCAGCATTTT.

This clone has a handful of counts. J is TRBJ1-4 and V is TRBV18; D might be TRBD1 (6 bases). Trimming shortened V by 4 bases and J by 5 bases, and 14 bases separated the two germline ends. The CDR3 contains 15 residues. The germline V gene has CDR1 KGHSH and CDR2 LQKENI. The CDR3 protein is CASSRRTAGNEKLFF. DNA of the CDR3: TGTGCCAGCTCACGCCGGACAGCGGGAAATGAAAAACTGTTTTTT.

This clone was recorded a few times. The chain has TRBV21-1 and TRBJ1-2. TRBV21-1 constitutes a pseudogene. This CDR3 has 12 residues. CDR3 in DNA: TGTGCCAGCAGCACTCCAGCCTATGGCTACACCTTC. Its translation is CASSTPAYGYTF.

The chain uses TRBV5-1 and TRBJ2-3; 13 bases align to TRBD2. With 3 bases clipped from V and 6 bases from J, the junction kept 10 bases outside the gene matches. The CDR3 contains 17 residues. From germline, CDR1 is SGHRS and CDR2 YFSETQ. CDR3 bases: TGCGCCAGCAGCTCCCAACTAGCGGGAGGGATTCGGGATACGCAGTATTTT. This sequence encodes CASSSQLAGGIRDTQYF. Supplemented by reference TRBV5-1 and TRBJ2-3, the full variable domain reads KAGVTQTPRYLIKTRGQQVTLSCSPISGHRSVSWYQQTPGQGLQFLFEYFSETQRNKGNFPGRFSGRQFSNSRSEMNVSTLELGDSALYLCASSSQLAGGIRDTQYFGPGTRLTVL.

The gene calls are TRBV4-2 and TRBJ1-2; tentative D call: TRBD1 (5 bases). With 0 bases removed from V and 0 bases from J, the gap between germline ends came to 14 bases. Germline V CDR1 and CDR2: LGHNA, YNFKEQ. The CDR3 totals 17 residues. CDR3: CASSQERRDGANYGYTF. CDR3 in DNA: TGTGCCAGCAGCCAAGAAAGGCGGGACGGAGCTAACTATGGCTACACCTTC.

The genes are TRBV11-2 and TRBJ2-1; 14 nucleotides match TRBD2. The CDR3 length is 17 residues. V was pared by 6 bases and J by 8 bases, with 12 bases of the junction left unmatched. The germline CDR1 and CDR2 sequences are SGHAT and FQNNGV. The CDR3 nucleotides read TGTGCCAGCAGGTTTACCTTGGGACTAGCGGGAGTCTATGAGCAGTTCTTC. The encoded protein is CASRFTLGLAGVYEQFF.